The sequence of this T cell receptor (beta chain) was determined in a study of T cell responses to AZD1222 COVID-19 vaccine. Clones were read by immunoSEQ multiplex PCR, and TCRdb kept only the in-frame ones, dropping some. The table shows 150,000 to 200,000 clones, with roughly 90% occurring only once. CDR1 is SGHDT and CDR2 is YYEEEE in the germline V gene. CDR3 size: 19 residues. Trimming stripped 0 bases from V and 5 bases from J, with 23 bases between. Study observations and caveats: Repertoires were sampled only after the peak T cell response.

In this sample, this clone turned up a few times. Its antigen is unidentified. The sample consisted of peripheral blood, taken on day 0 of AZD1222 vaccination. The clonotype comes from an adult in good health. V and J are TRBV5-6 and TRBJ1-4; D might be TRBD1 (5 bases). CDR3 DNA: TGTGCCAGCAGCTTGGCCGGGGCACTCATTGGCGGCGGGAATGAAAAACTGTTTTTT. Translated, it gives CASSLAGALIGGGNEKLFF.